The 27 T cell receptor beta chains in this list originate from one sample, sequenced in a study of shared clonotypes between healthy human individuals. Clones were sequenced by immunoSEQ multiplex PCR, and TCRdb holds only the in-frame ones, with some missing. The data hold fewer than 600,000 clones, with 75% to 80% observed a single time. The sequenced sample consisted of PBMCs. The receptors were gathered from a woman aged 40 to 55 in good health. Some clones in this sample may be carry-over from other donors' samples.

This clone was counted a few times. This sequence joins TRBV6-6 and TRBJ2-5; 7 nucleotides agree with TRBD2. Trimming cost V 4 bases and J 3 bases; bases outside gene matches: 5. The CDR3 has 14 amino acids. Germline assignment: CDR1 MNHNY and CDR2 SVGAGI (reference sequence). The DNA for the CDR3 is TGTGCCAGCAGTTTGGGAGGGCGGGAAGAGACCCAGTACTTC. Its protein is CASSLGGREETQYF.

The gene calls are TRBV19 and TRBJ1-3, with D maybe TRBD1 (6 bases). The CDR3 spans 17 residues. Trimming took off 4 bases at V and 0 bases at J, with 16 bases between the two ends. The germline V gene has CDR1 LNHDA and CDR2 SQIVND (reference sequence). In DNA, the CDR3 is TGTGCCAGTAGTACCCTCAGGACGGACAGCTCTGGAAACACCATATATTTT. Translated: CASSTLRTDSSGNTIYF.

This clone was seen only once. The chain carries TRBV28 and TRBJ2-5; 11 nucleotides align to TRBD1. The DNA matches TRBJ2-7 better at its end, which makes the J call doubtful. The CDR3 has 16 amino acids. CDR1 and CDR2 from the germline V gene are MDHEN and SYDVKM. In DNA, the CDR3 is TGTGCCAGCAGTTTCTACCCGGGACAGGGGGCCTACGAGCAGTACTTC. It is translated as CASSFYPGQGAYEQYF.

This clone was seen a single time. The chain is built from TRBV4-1 and TRBJ2-5, with TRBD1 matching over 11 bases. Germline CDR1 MGHRA, CDR2 YSYEKL. CDR3 size: 15 residues. V dropped 1 base and J dropped 5; count of bases not matched to a gene: 3. DNA of the CDR3: TGCGCCAGCAGCCAAGGGACAGGGGGCATCGAGACCCAGTACTTC. Encoded protein: CASSQGTGGIETQYF.

The chain carries TRBV28 and TRBJ1-2; D gene uncertain. CDR3 size: 12 residues. Germline V CDR1 and CDR2: MDHEN, SYDVKM. Trimming pared 6 bases from V and 4 bases from J, leaving 9 bases between. The chain's CDR3 is CASSLGAYGYTF. CDR3 nucleotides: TGTGCCAGCAGCTTGGGAGCCTATGGCTACACCTTC.

J is TRBJ2-2 and V is TRBV28; D gene uncertain. The CDR3 consists of 14 residues. Germline-derived CDR1 and CDR2 are MDHEN and SYDVKM. The ends were cut back, 5 bases at V and 1 base at J, with 8 bases in the middle. The CDR3 nucleotides read TGTGCCAGCAGTCCAGACATGAACACCGGGGAGCTGTTTTTT. This codes for CASSPDMNTGELFF.

The chain links TRBV13 to TRBJ1-1, with D perhaps matching TRBD1 (6 bases). This CDR3 is built from 15 residues. Germline V lookup: CDR1 PRHDT, CDR2 FYEKMQ (reference sequence). V gave up 4 bases and J gave up 1 base, with 13 bases separating them. CDR3 loop: CASSSLGGRNTEAFF. In DNA, the CDR3 is TGTGCCAGCAGCTCCCTGGGGGGGCGGAACACTGAAGCTTTCTTT. Looking up the rest from reference TRBV13 and TRBJ1-1 gives the full variable domain: AAGVIQSPRHLIKEKRETATLKCYPIPRHDTVYWYQQGPGQDPQFLISFYEKMQSDKGSIPDRFSAQQFSDYHSELNMSSLELGDSALYFCASSSLGGRNTEAFFGQGTRLTVV.

Notes on this clone: A much larger clone sits a single nucleotide away, making a read error possible. The chain links TRBV18 to TRBJ2-1; 12 bases map to TRBD2. Germline CDR1 KGHSH, CDR2 LQKENI. CDR3 length equals 16 residues. Written as DNA, the CDR3 is TGTGCCAGCTCACTTGGACTAGCGGGGTCCTACAGTGAGCAGTTCTTC. It encodes CASSLGLAGSYSEQFF.

A remark on this clone: The same CDR3 also results from other DNA sequences found in this sample. This chain uses TRBV29-1 with TRBJ2-6, with TRBD2 as a possible D gene (6 bases). Germline-derived CDR1 and CDR2 are SQVTM and ANQGSEA. CDR3 length equals 14 residues. The V end lost 6 bases, the J end lost 1 base, and 10 bases lay between the germline ends. CDR3 region: CSVGGISGANVLTF. CDR3 bases: TGCAGCGTCGGGGGAATATCTGGGGCCAACGTCCTGACTTTC.

The chain couples TRBV27 to TRBJ2-7; D is unclear. In germline, CDR1 is MNHEY, CDR2 SMNVEV (reference sequence). This CDR3 region has 14 residues. Trimming left V 2 bases short and J 3 bases short, with 11 bases between. Here the CDR3 DNA reads TGTGCCAGCAGTTTAAAACAGACCGACTACGAGCAGTACTTC. It is translated as CASSLKQTDYEQYF.

The chain links TRBV18 to TRBJ2-1; D is unclear. The CDR3 extends over 16 amino acids. CDR1 and CDR2 (germline): KGHSH, LQKENI. The V end was cut by 2 bases, the J end by 2 bases, with 13 bases between. CDR3 sequence: CASSPSLLNTYNEQFF. The CDR3 DNA is TGTGCCAGCTCACCATCTCTACTTAACACCTACAATGAGCAGTTCTTC.

The V call is TRBV7-2, the J call TRBJ2-7; 8 bases map to TRBD2. The CDR3 covers 17 residues. Looked up from germline, CDR1 is SGHTA and CDR2 is FQGNSA. J was trimmed by 3 bases and V by 5 bases; bases with no gene match: 15. The CDR3 DNA reads TGTGCCAGCAGCCATCTCCCAGAGCGGGAGAGCTACTACGAGCAGTACTTC. It translates to CASSHLPERESYYEQYF.

The chain employs TRBV19 and TRBJ2-1, with 8 bases that match TRBD2. Germline V gene lookup returns CDR1 LNHDA and CDR2 SQIVND (reference sequence). There are 14 residues in the CDR3. J was trimmed by 7 bases and V by 10 bases; bases with no gene match: 12. CDR3 protein: CATRAGAWVNEQFF. CDR3 nucleotides: TGTGCCACCAGAGCGGGAGCCTGGGTTAATGAGCAGTTCTTC. Filled out from reference TRBV19 and TRBJ2-1, the complete variable domain reads DGGITQSPKYLFRKEGQNVTLSCEQNLNHDAMYWYRQDPGQGLRLIYYSQIVNDFQKGDIAEGYSVSREKKESFPLTVTSAQKNPTAFYLCATRAGAWVNEQFFGPGTRLTVL.

V and J are TRBV7-9 and TRBJ2-7; possible D gene TRBD2, 6 bases. This CDR3 contains 18 residues. V lost 1 base and J 0 bases, leaving 19 bases between the germline ends. CDR1 SEHNR and CDR2 FQNEAQ come from the germline V gene (reference sequence). CDR3: CASSLGGGSGGSSYEQYF. The DNA for the CDR3 is TGTGCCAGCAGCTTAGGAGGAGGGTCAGGAGGCAGCTCCTACGAGCAGTACTTC.

Notes on this clone: The same CDR3 also results from other DNA sequences found in this sample. V usage is TRBV11-2 and J usage is TRBJ2-5; 9 bases map to TRBD2. The J call may be incorrect, as the DNA end agrees better with TRBJ2-7. Germline CDR1 reads SGHAT; CDR2 reads FQNNGV. The CDR3 spans 16 residues. In nucleotides, the CDR3 is TGTGCCAGCAGCTTAGAGGCTAGCGGGATTTCCTACGAGCAGTACTTC. This translates into CASSLEASGISYEQYF.

The CDR3 DNA reads as TGCGCCAGCAGCCAAGTCGGGACTAGAAACTACGAGCAGTACTTC. This gives the protein CASSQVGTRNYEQYF. The genes are TRBV4-3 and TRBJ2-7; 8 nucleotides line up with TRBD2. Losses at the gene ends were 1 base for V and 3 bases for J; bases not matched to a gene: 5. Looked up from germline, CDR1 is LGHNA and CDR2 is YSLEER. The length of the CDR3 is 15 residues.

This sequence joins TRBV28 and TRBJ2-7, with D perhaps TRBD2 (5 bases). Germline CDR1 and CDR2: MDHEN and SYDVKM. The CDR3 loop spans 15 amino acids. The V end was cut by 6 bases, the J end by 6 bases, with 21 bases between. The CDR3 nucleotides read TGTGCCAGCAGCTCCCCGGCCGGCCCGGGAACCGAGCAGTACTTC. Its protein product is CASSSPAGPGTEQYF.

As regards this clone: Since a much larger clone is just one base distant, this may be a read error. This CDR3 is also generated by other DNA sequences in the sample. The chain combines TRBV6-1 with TRBJ2-3, with TRBD2 identical over 8 bases. Germline assignment: CDR1 MNHNS and CDR2 SASEGT. CDR3 length: 14 amino acids. The CDR3 sequence: CASSPGLATDTQYF. Written as DNA, the CDR3 is TGTGCCAGCAGTCCAGGACTAGCCACAGATACGCAGTACTTT.

In its sample, this clone was seen many times. Additional DNA sequences in this sample encode the identical CDR3. The rearrangement joins TRBV28 to TRBJ1-5; D gene ambiguous. V was clipped by 3 bases and J by 0 bases, with 18 bases between them. Per germline, CDR1 MDHEN and CDR2 SYDVKM. CDR3 size: 18 residues. DNA for the CDR3: TGTGCCAGCAGTTTGGGCCTTAGGAATTACTATAGCAATCAGCCCCAGCATTTT. Translation gives CASSLGLRNYYSNQPQHF.

This chain uses TRBV6-1 with TRBJ2-2, with unresolved D. The ends were cut back, 2 bases at V and 8 bases at J, with 15 bases in the middle. CDR1 and CDR2 (germline): MNHNS, SASEGT. The CDR3 is made up of 15 amino acids. The CDR3: CASSEPARARGELFF. The DNA of the CDR3 is TGTGCCAGCAGTGAACCGGCTCGCGCCAGGGGGGAGCTGTTTTTT.

This chain joins TRBV5-1 and TRBJ2-7; possibly TRBD2 for D (6 bases). Trimming removed 0 bases at V and 7 bases at J, with 14 bases between. Germline V gene lookup returns CDR1 SGHRS and CDR2 YFSETQ. The CDR3 is 14 residues long. CDR3 in amino acids: CASSLVGGAGEQYF. The CDR3 coding sequence is TGCGCCAGCAGCTTGGTTGGGGGTGCGGGGGAGCAGTACTTC.

V usage is TRBV30 and J usage is TRBJ1-4; D remains unclear. The CDR3 length is 17 residues. The germline CDR1 and CDR2 sequences are GTSNPN and SVGIG (reference sequence). Trimming removed 0 bases from V and 0 bases from J, with 14 bases in between. In nucleotides, the CDR3 is TGTGCCTGGAGTGTAGTATCGGGTTTTCCAACTAATGAAAAACTGTTTTTT. This translates into CAWSVVSGFPTNEKLFF. The full variable domain, its missing parts supplied by reference TRBV30 and TRBJ1-4, is SQTIHQWPATLVQPVGSPLSLECTVEGTSNPNLYWYRQAAGRGLQLLFYSVGIGQISSEVPQNLSASRPQDRQFILSSKKLLLSDSGFYLCAWSVVSGFPTNEKLFFGSGTQLSVL.

Concerning this clone itself: A read error is likely here: a far larger clone is one base away. This chain joins TRBV28 and TRBJ2-5; 7 nucleotides line up with TRBD1. Germline-derived CDR1 and CDR2 are MDHEN and SYDVKM. CDR3 length: 16 amino acids. Trimming at V came to 2 bases and at J to 13 bases, leaving 19 bases not matched to a gene. The DNA for the CDR3 is TGTGCCAGCAGTTTACGCCAGCGCCGGGACAGCTCCCGGGTGTACTTC. Translating it yields CASSLRQRRDSSRVYF.

The J gene is TRBJ2-5, the V gene TRBV7-2; 9 bases map to TRBD2. CDR3 length: 15 residues. Germline-derived CDR1 and CDR2 are SGHTA and FQGNSA. The J segment lost 5 bases and the V segment lost 2 bases, leaving 6 bases of the junction unmatched. The CDR3 region has the DNA TGTGCCAGCAGCTTAATGAGCGGGAGGTGGGAGACCCAGTACTTC. Amino acids: CASSLMSGRWETQYF.

Details on this clone: A read error is the likely source, as a far larger clone sits one nucleotide away. The V gene is TRBV10-3, the J gene TRBJ1-4, with D tentatively TRBD1 (5 bases). The CDR3 consists of 14 residues. Germline V CDR1 and CDR2: ENHRY, SYGVKD. This chain's CDR3 is CAISEGGAGEELFF. The CDR3 DNA follows: TGTGCCATCAGTGAGGGCGGGGCTGGTGAAGAACTGTTTTTT.

This clone occurred once. V usage is TRBV7-3 and J usage is TRBJ1-2; D is perhaps TRBD1 (5 bases). The germline V gene encodes CDR1 SGHTA and CDR2 FQGTGA. The CDR3 totals 13 residues. V was shortened by 3 bases and J by 6 bases, with 11 bases between the two germline ends. The CDR3 loop is CASSLAGSNGYTF. In DNA, the CDR3 is TGTGCCAGCAGCTTGGCAGGGTCTAATGGCTACACCTTC.

The chain combines TRBV7-2 with TRBJ1-1, with D unclear. V lost 6 bases and J lost 8, with 13 bases in between. CDR1 and CDR2 from the germline V gene are SGHTA and FQGNSA. CDR3 length equals 12 residues. CDR3 nucleotide sequence: TGTGCCAGCAGTCGGGCCGTCCCCGAAGCTTTCTTT. Translating gives CASSRAVPEAFF.